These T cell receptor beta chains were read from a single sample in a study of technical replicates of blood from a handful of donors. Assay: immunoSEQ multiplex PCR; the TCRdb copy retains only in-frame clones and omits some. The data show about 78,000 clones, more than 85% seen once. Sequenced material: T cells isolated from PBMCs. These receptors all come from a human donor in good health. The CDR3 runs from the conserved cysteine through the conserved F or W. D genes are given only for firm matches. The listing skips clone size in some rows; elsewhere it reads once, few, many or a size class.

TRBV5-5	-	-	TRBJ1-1	TGTGCCAGCAGCTTGTCAGGGCAAACTGAAGCTTTCTTT	CASSLSGQTEAFF
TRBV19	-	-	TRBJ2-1	TGTGCCAGTAGTATAGAGGGGGGTGCAATCTACAATGAGCAGTTCTTC	CASSIEGGAIYNEQFF
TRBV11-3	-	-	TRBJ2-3	TGTGCCAGCAGCTTAGGCCCATCACTCACAGATACGCAGTATTTT	CASSLGPSLTDTQYF
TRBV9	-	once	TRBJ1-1	TGTGCCAGCAGCCAGGGATTGAACACTGAAGCTTTCTTT	CASSQGLNTEAFF
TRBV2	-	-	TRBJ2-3	TGTGCCAGCAGAGCCCGGGCTAGCCCGTTCATCGATACGCAGTATTTT	CASRARASPFIDTQYF
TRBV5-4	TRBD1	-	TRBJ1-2	TGTGCCAGCAGTCCAGACAGGGGGTTCTATGGCTACACCTTC	CASSPDRGFYGYTF
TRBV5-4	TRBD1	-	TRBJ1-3	TGTGCCAGCAGCGACGGACAGGGGCCGGACACCATATATTTT	CASSDGQGPDTIYF
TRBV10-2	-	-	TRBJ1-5	TGCGCCAGCAGTGTAAACTTGAATCAGCCCCAGCATTTT	CASSVNLNQPQHF
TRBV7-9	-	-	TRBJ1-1	TGTGCCAGCAGCTTAGGGGAGACAGGTGATCAAGCTTTCTTT	CASSLGETGDQAFF
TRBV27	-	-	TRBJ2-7	TGTGCCAGCAGTTTGGGCAGGGCCGGTTACGAGCAGTACTTC	CASSLGRAGYEQYF
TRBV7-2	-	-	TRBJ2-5	TGTGCCAGCAGCCTCCAGACAGGCGAGGAGACCCAGTACTTC	CASSLQTGEETQYF
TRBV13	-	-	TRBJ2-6	TGTGCCAGCAGGGGGCGCTCTGGGGCCAACGTCCTGACTTTC	CASRGRSGANVLTF
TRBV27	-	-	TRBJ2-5	TGTGCCAGCAGTTTGGAGGGGTTCCAAGAGACCCAGTACTTC	CASSLEGFQETQYF
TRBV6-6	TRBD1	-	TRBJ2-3	TGTGCCAGCAGTTACCCCGCGAGACAGGGGGCAGATACGCAGTATTTT	CASSYPARQGADTQYF
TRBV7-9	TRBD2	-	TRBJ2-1	TGTGCCAGCAGCCCTCTAGCGGGGCCTCACAATGAGCAGTTCTTC	CASSPLAGPHNEQFF